This note documents a single T cell receptor (beta chain) sequence. Other nucleotide sequences from this sample produce the same CDR3. The sample comes from a study of blood T cell repertoires in COVID-19. Seattle's cohort entered during active infection and was followed longitudinally. Sequencing was performed with immunoSEQ multiplex PCR; in TCRdb, only in-frame clones are kept and a portion is missing. The table lists approximately 530,000 clones, 70% to 90% of them singletons. From germline, CDR1 is SGHRS and CDR2 YFSETQ. CDR3 length: 11 amino acids. The V and J ends lost 5 bases and 5 bases, in that order; junction bases with no gene match: 1.

The sequenced sample consisted of peripheral blood. This chain uses TRBV5-1 with TRBJ2-7, with 7 bases fitting TRBD2. The sequence was obtained from a woman in her 50s with COVID-19, enrolled during active disease. CDR3 residues: CASRGGNEQYF. The CDR3 DNA is TGCGCCAGCAGGGGGGGGAACGAGCAGTACTTC.